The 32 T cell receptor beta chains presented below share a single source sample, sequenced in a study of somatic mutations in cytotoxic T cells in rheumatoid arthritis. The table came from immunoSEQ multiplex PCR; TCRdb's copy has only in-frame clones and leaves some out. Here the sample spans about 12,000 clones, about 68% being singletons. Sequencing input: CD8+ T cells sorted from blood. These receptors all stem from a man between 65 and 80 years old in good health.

The CDR3 coding sequence is TGTGCCAGCAGCTTGACTAGCGGAGGGACAGATACGCAGTATTTT. Residues: CASSLTSGGTDTQYF. This chain uses TRBV5-4 with TRBJ2-3, with 8 bases fitting TRBD2. CDR3 length: 15 residues. Germline-derived CDR1 and CDR2 are SGHNT and YYREEE (reference sequence). V trimming: 1 base; J trimming: 3 bases; junction bases outside the gene matches: 4.

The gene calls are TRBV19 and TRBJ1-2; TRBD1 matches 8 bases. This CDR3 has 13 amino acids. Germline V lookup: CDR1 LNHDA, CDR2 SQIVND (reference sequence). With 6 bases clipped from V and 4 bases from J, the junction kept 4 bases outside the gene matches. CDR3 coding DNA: TGTGCCAGTAGCTCAGGGGGCGGCTATGGCTACACCTTC. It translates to CASSSGGGYGYTF.

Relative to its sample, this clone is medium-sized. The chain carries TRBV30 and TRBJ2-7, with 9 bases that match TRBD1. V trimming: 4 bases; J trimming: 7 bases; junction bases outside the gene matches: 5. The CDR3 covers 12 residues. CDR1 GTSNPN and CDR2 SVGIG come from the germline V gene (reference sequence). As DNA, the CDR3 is TGTGCCTGGACCAAGGACAGGGGAGAGCAGTACTTC. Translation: CAWTKDRGEQYF.

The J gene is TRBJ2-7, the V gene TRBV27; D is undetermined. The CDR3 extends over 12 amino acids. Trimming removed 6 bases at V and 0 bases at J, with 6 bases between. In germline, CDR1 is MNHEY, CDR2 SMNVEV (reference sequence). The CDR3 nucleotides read TGTGCCAGCAGGGCCAGCTCCTACGAGCAGTACTTC. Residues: CASRASSYEQYF.

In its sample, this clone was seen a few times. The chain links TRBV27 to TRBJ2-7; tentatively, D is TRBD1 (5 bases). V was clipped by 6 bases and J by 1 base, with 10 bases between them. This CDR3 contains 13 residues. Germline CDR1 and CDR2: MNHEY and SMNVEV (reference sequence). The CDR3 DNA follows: TGTGCCAGCAGGGCGACAGTTTCCTACGAGCAGTACTTC. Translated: CASRATVSYEQYF.

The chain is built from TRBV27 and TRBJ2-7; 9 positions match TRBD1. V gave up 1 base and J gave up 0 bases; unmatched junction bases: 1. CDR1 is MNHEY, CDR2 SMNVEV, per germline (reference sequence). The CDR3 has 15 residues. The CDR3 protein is CASSLWGQGSYEQYF. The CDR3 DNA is TGTGCCAGCAGTTTATGGGGACAGGGCTCCTACGAGCAGTACTTC.

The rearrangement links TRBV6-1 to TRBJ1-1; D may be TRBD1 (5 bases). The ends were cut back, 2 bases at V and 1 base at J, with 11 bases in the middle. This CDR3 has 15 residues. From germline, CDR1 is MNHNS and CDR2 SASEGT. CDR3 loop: CASSELAGGNTEAFF. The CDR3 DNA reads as TGTGCCAGCAGTGAATTGGCGGGGGGGAACACTGAAGCTTTCTTT.

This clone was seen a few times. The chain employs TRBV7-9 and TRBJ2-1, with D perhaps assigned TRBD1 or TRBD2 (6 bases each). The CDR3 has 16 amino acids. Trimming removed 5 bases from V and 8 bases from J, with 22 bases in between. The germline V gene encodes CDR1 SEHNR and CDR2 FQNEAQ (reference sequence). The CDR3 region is CASSQSWGRGRDEQFF. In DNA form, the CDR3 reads TGTGCCAGCAGCCAGTCTTGGGGGCGGGGCCGCGATGAGCAGTTCTTC.

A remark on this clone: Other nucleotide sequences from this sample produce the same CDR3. CDR3 sequence reads: CAWSVSYEQYF. CDR3 sequence (DNA): TGTGCCTGGAGCGTCTCGTACGAGCAGTACTTC. The gene calls are TRBV30 and TRBJ2-7; D unresolved. Germline V lookup: CDR1 GTSNPN, CDR2 SVGIG (reference sequence). This CDR3 has 11 amino acids. Trimming took 3 bases from V and 4 from J, leaving 7 bases between them.

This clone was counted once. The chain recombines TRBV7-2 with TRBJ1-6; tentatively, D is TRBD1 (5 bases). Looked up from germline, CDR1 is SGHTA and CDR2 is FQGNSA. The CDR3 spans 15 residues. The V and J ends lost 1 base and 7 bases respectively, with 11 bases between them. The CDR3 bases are TGTGCCAGCAGCTTAGTCTCGGGGCCAAATTCACCCCTCCACTTT. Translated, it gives CASSLVSGPNSPLHF. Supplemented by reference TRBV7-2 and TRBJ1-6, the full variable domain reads GAGVSQSPSNKVTEKGKDVELRCDPISGHTALYWYRQSLGQGLEFLIYFQGNSAPDKSGLPSDRFSAERTGGSVSTLTIQRTQQEDSAVYLCASSLVSGPNSPLHFGNGTRLTVT.

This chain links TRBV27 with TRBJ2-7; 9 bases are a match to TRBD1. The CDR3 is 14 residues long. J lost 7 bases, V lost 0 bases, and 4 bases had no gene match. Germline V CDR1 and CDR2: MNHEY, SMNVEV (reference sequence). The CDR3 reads CASSLSPGQGEQYF. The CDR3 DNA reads TGTGCCAGCAGTTTATCCCCCGGACAGGGGGAGCAGTACTTC.

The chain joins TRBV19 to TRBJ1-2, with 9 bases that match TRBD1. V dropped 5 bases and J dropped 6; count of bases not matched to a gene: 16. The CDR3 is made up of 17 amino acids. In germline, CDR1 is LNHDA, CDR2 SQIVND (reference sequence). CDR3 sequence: CASSPTAGQGRPHGYTF. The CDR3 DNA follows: TGTGCCAGTAGTCCCACAGCCGGACAGGGGCGCCCTCATGGCTACACCTTC.

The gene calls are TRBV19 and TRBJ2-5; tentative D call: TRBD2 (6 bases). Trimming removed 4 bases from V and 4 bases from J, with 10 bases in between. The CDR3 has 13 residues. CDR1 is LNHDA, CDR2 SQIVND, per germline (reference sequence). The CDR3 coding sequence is TGTGCCAGTAGTACCTCTAGCGTAGAGACCCAGTACTTC. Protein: CASSTSSVETQYF.

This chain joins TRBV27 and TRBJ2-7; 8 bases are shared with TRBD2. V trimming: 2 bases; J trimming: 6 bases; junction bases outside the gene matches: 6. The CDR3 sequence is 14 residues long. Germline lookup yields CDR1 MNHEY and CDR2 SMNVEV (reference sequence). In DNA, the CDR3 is TGTGCCAGCAGTTTAGGACTAGCTGTAGGCGAGCAGTACTTC. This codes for CASSLGLAVGEQYF.

CDR3 DNA: TGTGCCACCGCCCCGGGGATCTCCTACAATGAGCAGTTCTTC. Amino acids: CATAPGISYNEQFF. V gene TRBV28 combines with J gene TRBJ2-1, with TRBD2 as a possible D gene (5 bases). The germline V gene encodes CDR1 MDHEN and CDR2 SYDVKM. CDR3 length equals 14 residues. Trimming took off 10 bases at V and 0 bases at J, with 13 bases between the two ends.

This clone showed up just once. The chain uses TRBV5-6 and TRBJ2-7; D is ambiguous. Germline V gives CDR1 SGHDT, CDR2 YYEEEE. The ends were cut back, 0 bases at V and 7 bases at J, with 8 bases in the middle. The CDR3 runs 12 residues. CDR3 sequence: CASSLGVWEQYF. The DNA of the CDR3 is TGTGCCAGCAGCTTGGGAGTCTGGGAGCAGTACTTC.

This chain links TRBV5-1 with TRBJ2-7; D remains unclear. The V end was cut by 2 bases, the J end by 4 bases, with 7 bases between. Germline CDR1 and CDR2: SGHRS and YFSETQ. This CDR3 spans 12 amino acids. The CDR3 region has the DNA TGCGCCAGCAGCTTTGACGGTTACGAGCAGTACTTC. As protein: CASSFDGYEQYF.

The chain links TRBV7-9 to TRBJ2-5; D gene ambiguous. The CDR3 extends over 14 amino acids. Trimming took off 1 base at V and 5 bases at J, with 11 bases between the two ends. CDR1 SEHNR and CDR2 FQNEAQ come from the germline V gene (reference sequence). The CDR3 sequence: CASSLGLSFETQYF. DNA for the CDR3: TGTGCCAGCAGCTTAGGCTTGAGTTTTGAGACCCAGTACTTC.

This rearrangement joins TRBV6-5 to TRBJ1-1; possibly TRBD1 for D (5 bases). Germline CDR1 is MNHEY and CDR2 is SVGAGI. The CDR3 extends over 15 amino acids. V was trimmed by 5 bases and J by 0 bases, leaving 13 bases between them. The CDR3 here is CASSQTGLLNTEAFF. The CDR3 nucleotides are TGTGCCAGCAGTCAAACAGGACTCCTGAACACTGAAGCTTTCTTT.

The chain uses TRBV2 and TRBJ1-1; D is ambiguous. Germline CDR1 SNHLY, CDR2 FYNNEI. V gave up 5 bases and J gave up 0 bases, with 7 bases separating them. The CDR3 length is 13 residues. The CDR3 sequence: CASSRDLNTEAFF. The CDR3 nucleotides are TGTGCCAGCAGTCGTGACTTGAACACTGAAGCTTTCTTT.

DNA for the CDR3: TGTGCCAGCAGTACTCTCAGCTCCTACGAGCAGTACTTC. Protein product: CASSTLSSYEQYF. The chain employs TRBV27 and TRBJ2-7; no clear D gene. The length of the CDR3 is 13 residues. Trimming took 5 bases from V and 0 from J, leaving 8 bases between them. Germline CDR1 reads MNHEY; CDR2 reads SMNVEV (reference sequence).

CDR3: CASSSSGQGKGYEQYF. The CDR3 nucleotides read TGTGCCAGCAGCTCTTCGGGGCAGGGAAAAGGCTACGAGCAGTACTTC. The chain joins TRBV7-9 to TRBJ2-7, with D perhaps assigned TRBD1 or TRBD2 (5 bases each). The germline gives CDR1 SEHNR, CDR2 FQNEAQ (reference sequence). This CDR3 has 16 amino acids. The V end was cut by 4 bases, the J end by 3 bases, with 19 bases between. The complete variable domain, with remaining parts taken from reference TRBV7-9 and TRBJ2-7, reads DTGVSQNPRHKITKRGQNVTFRCDPISEHNRLYWYRQTLGQGPEFLTYFQNEAQLEKSRLLSDRFSAERPKGSFSTLEIQRTEQGDSAMYLCASSSSGQGKGYEQYFGPGTRLTVT.

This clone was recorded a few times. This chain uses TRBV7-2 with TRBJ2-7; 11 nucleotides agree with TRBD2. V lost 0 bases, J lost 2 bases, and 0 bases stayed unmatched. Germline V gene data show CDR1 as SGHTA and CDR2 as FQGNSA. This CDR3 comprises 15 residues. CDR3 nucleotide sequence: TGTGCCAGCAGCTTAGCTAGCGGGAGGGCCTACGAGCAGTACTTC. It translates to CASSLASGRAYEQYF.

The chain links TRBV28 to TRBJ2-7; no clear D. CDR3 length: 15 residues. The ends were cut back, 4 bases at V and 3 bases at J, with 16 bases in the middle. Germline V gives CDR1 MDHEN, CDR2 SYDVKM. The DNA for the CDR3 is TGTGCCAGCAGTTCCCTCAGATCGACCGGCTACGAGCAGTACTTC. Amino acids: CASSSLRSTGYEQYF.

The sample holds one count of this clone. For the CDR3, the DNA is TGTGCCAGCAGCTCGGCCAGACAGGGGTATTTTAATGAAAAACTGTTTTTT. Translated: CASSSARQGYFNEKLFF. The chain has TRBV7-9 and TRBJ1-4; 8 nucleotides align to TRBD1. There are 17 residues in the CDR3. Trimming at V came to 4 bases and at J to 4 bases, leaving 11 bases not matched to a gene. Germline V CDR1 and CDR2: SEHNR, FQNEAQ (reference sequence).

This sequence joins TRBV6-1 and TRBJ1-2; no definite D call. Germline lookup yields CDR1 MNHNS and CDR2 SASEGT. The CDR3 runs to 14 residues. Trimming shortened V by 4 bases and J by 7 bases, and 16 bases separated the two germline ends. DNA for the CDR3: TGTGCCAGCAGTGGCTGGGGAGGGATGGGTGGCTACACCTTC. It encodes CASSGWGGMGGYTF.

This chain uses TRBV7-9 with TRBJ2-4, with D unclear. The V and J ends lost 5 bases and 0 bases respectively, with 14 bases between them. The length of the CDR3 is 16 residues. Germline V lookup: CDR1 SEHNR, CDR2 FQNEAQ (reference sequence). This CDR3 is CASSPPGSLAKNIQYF. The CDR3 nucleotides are TGTGCCAGCAGCCCTCCAGGCTCATTAGCCAAAAACATTCAGTACTTC.

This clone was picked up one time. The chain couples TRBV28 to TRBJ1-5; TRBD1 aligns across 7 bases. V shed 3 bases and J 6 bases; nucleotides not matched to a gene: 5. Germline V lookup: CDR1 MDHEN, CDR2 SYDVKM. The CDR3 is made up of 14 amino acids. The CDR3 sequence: CASSLRQGPQPQHF. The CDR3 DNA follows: TGTGCCAGCAGTTTGAGACAGGGCCCTCAGCCCCAGCATTTT.

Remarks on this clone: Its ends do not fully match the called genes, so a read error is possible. The CDR3 DNA follows: TGTGCCATCGCCGGGGGGGTGTTT. Translation: CAIAGGVF. The chain joins TRBV28 to TRBJ1-1; TRBD1 is a possible D gene (5 bases). The CDR3 extends over 8 amino acids. Germline V gene data show CDR1 as MDHEN and CDR2 as SYDVKM.

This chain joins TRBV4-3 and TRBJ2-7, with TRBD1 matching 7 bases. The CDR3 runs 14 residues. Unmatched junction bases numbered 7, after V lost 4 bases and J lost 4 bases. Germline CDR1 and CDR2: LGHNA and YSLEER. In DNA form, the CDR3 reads TGCGCCAGCAGCCCTAACAGGGGAAGGTACGAGCAGTACTTC. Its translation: CASSPNRGRYEQYF.

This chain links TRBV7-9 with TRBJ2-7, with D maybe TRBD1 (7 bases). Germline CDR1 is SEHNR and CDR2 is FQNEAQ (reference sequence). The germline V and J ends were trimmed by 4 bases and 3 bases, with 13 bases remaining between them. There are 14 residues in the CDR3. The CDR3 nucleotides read TGTGCCAGCAGCTCGCCAGGGGGAGGCTACGAGCAGTACTTC. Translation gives CASSSPGGGYEQYF.

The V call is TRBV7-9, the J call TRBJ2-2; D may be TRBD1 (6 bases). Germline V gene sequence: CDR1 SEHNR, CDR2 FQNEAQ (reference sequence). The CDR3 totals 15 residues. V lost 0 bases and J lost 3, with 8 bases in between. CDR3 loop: CASSLAGTYTGELFF. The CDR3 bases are TGTGCCAGCAGCTTAGCGGGGACATACACCGGGGAGCTGTTTTTT.